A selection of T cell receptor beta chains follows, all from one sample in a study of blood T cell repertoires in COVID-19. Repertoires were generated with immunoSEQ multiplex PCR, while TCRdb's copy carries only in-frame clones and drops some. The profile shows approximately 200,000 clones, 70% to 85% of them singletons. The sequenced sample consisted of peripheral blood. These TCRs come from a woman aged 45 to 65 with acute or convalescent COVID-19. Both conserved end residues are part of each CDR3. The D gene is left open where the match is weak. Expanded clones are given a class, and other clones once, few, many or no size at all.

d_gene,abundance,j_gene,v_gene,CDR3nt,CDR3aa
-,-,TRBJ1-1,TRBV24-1,TGTGCCACCAGTGATCCCAGGTTCCCCGGGGCTGAAGCTTTCTTT,CATSDPRFPGAEAFF
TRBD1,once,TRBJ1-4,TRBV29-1,TGCAGCGCCAGGACAGGGAGTAATGAAAAACTGTTTTTT,CSARTGSNEKLFF
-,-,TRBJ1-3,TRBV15,TGTGCCACCAGCACGACAGGCATTTACTCTGGAAACACCATATATTTT,CATSTTGIYSGNTIYF
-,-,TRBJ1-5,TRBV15,TGTGCCACCAGCAGAGAGAGGGTTAGTCAGCCCCAGCATTTT,CATSRERVSQPQHF
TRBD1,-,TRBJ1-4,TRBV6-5,TGTGCCAGCAGGGCAGGGGGCCGGAATGAAAAACTGTTTTTT,CASRAGGRNEKLFF
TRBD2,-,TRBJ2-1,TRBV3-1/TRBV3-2,TGTGCCAGCAGCCAAGGCGGGAGTAGGAATGAGCAGTTCTTC,CASSQGGSRNEQFF
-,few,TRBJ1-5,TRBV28,TGTGCCAGCGGACAGCTGAATAACAATCAGCCCCAGCATTTT,CASGQLNNNQPQHF
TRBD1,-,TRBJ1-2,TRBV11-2,TGTGCCAGCAGCCTGACTCTTACAGGGGGCGCGGAAGGCTACACCTTC,CASSLTLTGGAEGYTF
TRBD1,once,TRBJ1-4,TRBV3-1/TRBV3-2,TGTGCCAGCAGAGGGACAGGGGGATACGAAAAACTGTTTTTT,CASRGTGGYEKLFF
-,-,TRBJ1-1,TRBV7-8,TGTGCCAGCAGCCCCCGCGGGGAGAACACTGAAGCTTTCTTT,CASSPRGENTEAFF
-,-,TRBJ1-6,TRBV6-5,TGTGCCAGCAGTTACCTACGGAATTCACCCCTCCACTTT,CASSYLRNSPLHF
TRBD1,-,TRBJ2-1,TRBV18,TGTGCCAGCTCACCATCGTCGGGGGACAGGGGGCATTCGAGCTCCTACAATGAGCAGTTCTTC,CASSPSSGDRGHSSSYNEQFF
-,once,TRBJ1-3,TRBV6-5,TGTGCCAGCAGTCGAGCCTGGACAGTCGGAAACACCATATATTTT,CASSRAWTVGNTIYF
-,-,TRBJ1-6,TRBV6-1,TGTGCCAGCAGTGAAGCCCCCTCTTTTTCACCCCTCCACTTT,CASSEAPSFSPLHF
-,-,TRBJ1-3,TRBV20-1,TGCAGTGCTAGTCTGAGGGCAGGGGCCATCTCTGGAAACACCATATATTTT,CSASLRAGAISGNTIYF
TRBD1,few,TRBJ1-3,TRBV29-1,TGCAGCGTTGAAACAGGGGTAAACACCATATATTTT,CSVETGVNTIYF
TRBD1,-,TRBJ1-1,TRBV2,TGTGCCAGCAGTGAAGGTCCAGGGGGGTTGGTGAACACTGAAGCTTTCTTT,CASSEGPGGLVNTEAFF
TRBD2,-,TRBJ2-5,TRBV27,TGTGCCAGCAGGGAGGTGGGAGGGGAGACCCAGTACTTC,CASREVGGETQYF
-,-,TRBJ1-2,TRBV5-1,TGCGCCAGCAGCCCTGGGACAAAAGCTAACTATGGCTACACCTTC,CASSPGTKANYGYTF
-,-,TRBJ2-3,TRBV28,TGTGCCACTACCTTGGACAAAAACACAGATACGCAGTATTTT,CATTLDKNTDTQYF
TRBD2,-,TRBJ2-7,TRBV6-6,TGTGCCAGCAGCACTAGCGGGGGACCCTACGAGCAGTACTTC,CASSTSGGPYEQYF
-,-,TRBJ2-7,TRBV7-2,TGTGCCAGCAGCCGTGGACAGTTTTACGAGCAGTACTTC,CASSRGQFYEQYF
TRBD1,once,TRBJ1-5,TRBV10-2,TGCGCCAGCAGTGAGCCCGGGACAGGGAATCAGCCCCAGCATTTT,CASSEPGTGNQPQHF
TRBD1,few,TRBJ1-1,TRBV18,TGTGCCAGCTCACCGTACAGGGGGGACACTGAAGCTTTCTTT,CASSPYRGDTEAFF
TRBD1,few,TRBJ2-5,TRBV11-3,TGTGCCAGCAGTACAGGGGAAGAGACCCAGTACTTC,CASSTGEETQYF
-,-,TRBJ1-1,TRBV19,TGTGCCAGTACAATCGCGGGCTCGGGTTTGAACACTGAAGCTTTCTTT,CASTIAGSGLNTEAFF
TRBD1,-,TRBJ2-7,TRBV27,TGTGCCAGCAGTTTCTCAAGGGGACAGGGTTCGCAGCAGTACTTC,CASSFSRGQGSQQYF
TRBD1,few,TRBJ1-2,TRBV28,TGTGCCAGCAGTCTCCGGGACAGGACTAACTATGGCTACACCTTC,CASSLRDRTNYGYTF
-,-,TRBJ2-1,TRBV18,TGTGCCAGCTCACCAAATTCGTGGACTGGCAATGAGCAGTTCTTC,CASSPNSWTGNEQFF
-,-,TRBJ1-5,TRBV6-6,TGTGCCAGCAGCCCCACTCTAGACAGTAGCAATCAGCCCCAGCATTTT,CASSPTLDSSNQPQHF
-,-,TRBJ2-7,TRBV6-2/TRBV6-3,TGTGCCAGCAGTAATAACGAGCAGTACTTC,CASSNNEQYF
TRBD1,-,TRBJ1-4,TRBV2,TGTGCCAGCAGTACCGACAGGGGCGGCGAAAAACTGTTTTTT,CASSTDRGGEKLFF
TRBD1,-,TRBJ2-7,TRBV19,TGTGCCAGTAGGGCACAGGGGGTATCCTACGAGCAGTACTTC,CASRAQGVSYEQYF
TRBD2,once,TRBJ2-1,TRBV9,TGTGCCAGCAGTCTTCTAGCGGGAGCCTACAATGAGCAGTTCTTC,CASSLLAGAYNEQFF
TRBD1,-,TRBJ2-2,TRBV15,TGTGCCACCAGCAGAGAGGGGACAGGGGCCGGGGAGCTGTTTTTT,CATSREGTGAGELFF
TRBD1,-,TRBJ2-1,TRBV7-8,TGTGCCAGCAGCTTCACCCTGGCGCAGGACAGGGTTTTCTCCTACAATGAGCAGTTCTTC,CASSFTLAQDRVFSYNEQFF
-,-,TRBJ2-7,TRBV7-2,TGTGCCAGCAGCTTTTCAGGGTACGAGCAGTACTTC,CASSFSGYEQYF
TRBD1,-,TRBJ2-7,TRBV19,TGTGCCAGTAGTATCCGGGACAGTCACTACGAGCAGTACTTC,CASSIRDSHYEQYF
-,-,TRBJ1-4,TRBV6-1,TGTGCCAGCAGTGAAGCGATTAGAGGGACTGCAACTAATGAAAAACTGTTTTTT,CASSEAIRGTATNEKLFF
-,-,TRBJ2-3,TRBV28,TGTGCCAGCAGTTTTTCGGGGGGCACAGATACGCAGTATTTT,CASSFSGGTDTQYF
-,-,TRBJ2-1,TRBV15,TGTGCCACCAGTCCCGGGGGGCCCTACAATGAGCAGTTCTTC,CATSPGGPYNEQFF
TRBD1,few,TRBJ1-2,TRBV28,TGTGCCAGCAGTGGCTTCCTCCTACAGGGGTCCAGTGGCTACACCTTC,CASSGFLLQGSSGYTF
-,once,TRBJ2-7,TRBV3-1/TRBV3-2,TGTGCCAGCAGCCAAGATTGGAGAAACTACGAGCAGTACTTC,CASSQDWRNYEQYF
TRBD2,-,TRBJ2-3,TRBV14,TGTGCCAGCAGCCTTCCGCGACTAGCAACAGATACGCAGTATTTT,CASSLPRLATDTQYF
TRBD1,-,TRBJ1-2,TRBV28,TGTGCCAGCAGTAAACAGGGGATTCCGTCCTATGGCTACACCTTC,CASSKQGIPSYGYTF
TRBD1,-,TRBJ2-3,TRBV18,TGTGCCATGCCCAGGGGGAATACGCAGTATTTT,CAMPRGNTQYF
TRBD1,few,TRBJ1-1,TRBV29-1,TGCAGCGTCACTACAGGGGTAGGCCAGTTGAACACTGAAGCTTTCTTT,CSVTTGVGQLNTEAFF
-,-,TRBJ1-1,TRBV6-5,TGTGCCAGCGTAGAATGGAACACTGAAGCTTTCTTT,CASVEWNTEAFF
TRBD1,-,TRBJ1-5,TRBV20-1,TGCAGTGCTAGTGCGACAGGGATGAGCAATCAGCCCCAGCATTTT,CSASATGMSNQPQHF